This record covers a single T cell receptor beta chain. This clone was detected only a few times. The target of this receptor is not known. The input lacks base qualities; no much larger clone sits a single base away. In light of the paper, this sample's treatment or condition label describes: preoperative locoregional IRX-2 cytokine immunotherapy. The samples were obtained from a phase Ib study that tested preoperative, locoregional IRX-2 cytokine immunotherapy designed to prime immune responses. The donors were early-stage breast cancer patients who were given IRX-2 prior to surgery. Libraries were prepared through the immunoSEQ multiplex PCR assay. TCRdb limited this immuneACCESS table to in-frame rearrangements with V and J called. A share of clones is missing; checked studies link under half to unresolved V genes, and the rest is unexplained. This sample gives approximately 31,000 clones in total; 85% to 90% of them show up just once. The ten most abundant clones make up about 1.6% of the sample.

This specimen belongs to a study of preoperative IRX-2 immunotherapy in early breast cancer (dated 2019 in TCRdb). The sample was tumor tissue, taken after IRX-2 immunotherapy. The receptor was derived from a human donor with breast cancer.

The nucleotide sequence is TGCGCCAGCAGCGATACTTCAGGATCTGGAAACACCATATATTTT. Translated, it reads CASSDTSGSGNTIYF. Recombination connected TRBV5-1 to TRBJ1-3; there is no confident call for the D gene. For CDR1 and CDR2, the germline V gene lists SGHRS and YFSETQ. At the junction V is shortened by 4 bases and J by 1 base, with 12 bases in between. The CDR3 measures 15 amino acids from cysteine to phenylalanine. The sequence is cut down to CDR3 DNA, 45 bases in frame from base 1.